This T cell receptor (beta chain) was captured in a study of preoperative IRX-2 immunotherapy in early breast cancer. CDR3 length equals 14 residues. The V gene lost 3 bases and the J gene lost 3 bases, with 12 bases spanning the gap. Germline V gives CDR1 MNHNS, CDR2 SASEGT. The treatment here: preoperative locoregional IRX-2 cytokine immunotherapy. This phase Ib study tested locoregional IRX-2 cytokine immunotherapy given before surgery. TCRdb's copy holds only in-frame clones and misses some; the assay was immunoSEQ multiplex PCR. The table includes 55,000 to 70,000 clones, approximately 93% detected once.

Collection took place from a patient treated with IRX-2 immunotherapy. This TCR was sampled from a human donor with breast cancer. The V call is TRBV6-1, the J call TRBJ2-7; D unclear. CDR3 coding DNA: TGTGCCAGCAGTGAGTTCAATTGGGGCTACGAGCAGTACTTC. This encodes CASSEFNWGYEQYF.